Described below is a single T cell receptor (beta chain) sequence and its context. The count of this clonotype is one. Its antigen has not been determined. Qualities for individual bases were not recorded, and no much larger clone is one base off. TCR beta repertoires were profiled from peripheral blood of 10 to 15 young patients with multiple sclerosis to demonstrate the VDJtools post-analysis software. Multiple sclerosis patients were children and adolescents aged about 6 to 17 years. The data originate from a study of post-analysis software for immune sequencing data (dated by TCRdb to 2013 to 2016). The study in broad terms: Recorded disease courses included relapsing-remitting, secondary progressive and progressive-relapsing multiple sclerosis, with some patients lacking subtype annotation. A subset of samples was prepared in parallel using single-end sample barcoding, then pooled and co-amplified after Illumina adapter ligation. Patient repertoires were compared against some twelve previously published healthy control repertoires from donors aged 6 to 25 years.

Library generation was performed with PCR. The instrument was an Illumina HiSeq 2500. Unique molecular identifiers were incorporated into TCR beta cDNA libraries to reduce PCR and sequencing biases. Roughly 500,000 cDNA molecules were obtained for every 1 to 10 million input T cells, so each molecule roughly corresponded to one T cell. Patient libraries were prepared and sequenced with the same protocol used for the earlier healthy control dataset. Samples belonging to the same batch were prepared together, multiplexed and sequenced on a shared HiSeq lane. The authors' analysis ran thus. MIGEC handled the raw barcoded reads, throwing out single-read molecular identifier groups before consensus assembly and CDR3 extraction. VDJtools was used for post-analysis of the clonotype tables, and diversity was normalized by down-sampling every dataset to the size of the smallest sample. Repertoire overlap clustering matched CDR3 amino acid but not nucleotide sequences to correct batch-related cross-sample contamination. TCRdb reprocessing: public reads trimmed at Q25 with fastp, clones called with MiXCR, in-frame beta chains kept. Rows with a matching CDR3 protein are joined into one entry that keeps the most common DNA and genes. TCRdb, rather than the study authors, made the V and J calls. In this sample the table shows about 770,000 distinct CDR3 sequences, 46% of which occur a single time. The ten largest clones capture roughly 4.4% of the sample.

What the research found in general, with its limitations: Patients showed significantly higher frequencies than controls for a few TRBV segments, among them TRBV5-6, TRBV5-1 and TRBV20-1. The multiple sclerosis patient group was slightly younger than the control group. Direct clustering with F measure showed strong co-clustering of samples prepared in the same batch, prompting a batch-effect correction. Multiple sclerosis patients had significantly lower normalized Chao1 diversity than controls, a result that suggests substantial peripheral T-cell clonal expansion.

In the germline V gene, CDR1 corresponds to MGHDK and CDR2 to SYGVNS. Trimming at the junction amounts to 2 bases on V and 5 bases on J, and the germline ends lie 19 bases apart. Inclusive of the bounding cysteine and phenylalanine, the CDR3 is 17 residues long. Just the 51-base CDR3 DNA is kept, in frame starting at base 1. This TCR was sampled from a girl aged 5-17 years with multiple sclerosis. The chain employs TRBV25-1 and TRBJ2-1; possibly the D gene is TRBD2, per 5 matching bases. Sequencing was carried out using blood. The sequenced DNA is TGTGCCAGCAGTGAAGCGGGCCGCGCGCGGGCAAACAATGAGCAGTTCTTC. Its protein is CASSEAGRARANNEQFF. Reference TRBV25-1 and TRBJ2-1 proteins supply the regions before and after the CDR3; the full variable domain is: EADIYQTPRYLVIGTGKKITLECSQTMGHDKMYWYQQDPGMELHLIHYSYGVNSTEKGDLSSESTVSRIRTEHFPLTLESARPSHTSQYLCASSEAGRARANNEQFFGPGTRLTVL.